A single sample gave rise to the 8 T cell receptor beta chains below, sequenced in a study of T cell responses to AZD1222 COVID-19 vaccine (dated by TCRdb to the early 2020s). The time point label corresponds to: baseline before first vaccination. Libraries were made using the immunoSEQ multiplex PCR assay. What TCRdb holds here is the immuneACCESS table cut down to in-frame rearrangements. Part of the clones is not present; checked against another copy, under half of the missing clones reflect an unresolved V gene, and the others are unexplained. In all, the sample holds about 110,000 clones, and around 76% of those were seen once. Of the sample, less than 6% is held by the ten largest clones. The sample in question was peripheral blood, obtained on day 0 of AZD1222 vaccination. All receptors come from an adult in good health.

This clone was detected only once. The V gene is TRBV5-1, the J gene TRBJ1-3, with 9 bases aligning to TRBD1. This CDR3 spans 16 amino acids. The germline V gene has CDR1 SGHRS and CDR2 YFSETQ. The J segment lost 0 bases and the V segment lost 4 bases, leaving 5 bases of the junction unmatched. In nucleotides, the CDR3 is TGCGCCAGCAGCGCGGGACAGGGACACTCTGGAAACACCATATATTTT. Amino acid sequence: CASSAGQGHSGNTIYF.

The CDR3, as DNA: TGCGCCAGCAGCCAAGATGCAGGGGTTATGGGAAACACCATATATTTT. This sequence encodes CASSQDAGVMGNTIYF. The V gene is TRBV4-1, the J gene TRBJ1-3; a weak D match, TRBD1 (6 bases). The ends were cut back, 0 bases at V and 4 bases at J, with 13 bases in the middle. Germline CDR1 reads MGHRA; CDR2 reads YSYEKL. The CDR3 has 16 amino acids.

Remarks on this clone: The sample contains more than one DNA sequence encoding this CDR3. The chain is built from TRBV6-2 or TRBV6-3 and TRBJ2-3; the D is unclear. The CDR3 has 11 residues. The germline CDR1 and CDR2 sequences are MNHEY and SVGEGT. Trimming shortened V by 2 bases and J by 4 bases, and 1 base separated the two germline ends. CDR3 amino acids: CASSYPDTQYF. In DNA form, the CDR3 reads TGTGCCAGCAGTTACCCAGATACGCAGTATTTT.

The V call is TRBV6-1, the J call TRBJ2-7; no firm D call. Trimming pared 1 base from V and 3 bases from J, leaving 13 bases between. Germline V gene sequence: CDR1 MNHNS, CDR2 SASEGT. The CDR3 has 15 amino acids. CDR3 protein: CASSEVDGSHYEQYF. CDR3 in DNA: TGTGCCAGCAGTGAAGTGGATGGTTCCCACTACGAGCAGTACTTC.

The rearrangement links TRBV10-1 to TRBJ2-2; D possibly matches TRBD1 or TRBD2 (6 bases each). Trimming took off 3 bases at V and 6 bases at J, with 14 bases between the two ends. CDR3 length equals 15 residues. Germline V lookup: CDR1 WNHNN, CDR2 SYGVQD (reference sequence). DNA for the CDR3: TGCGCCAGCAGTGAAAACAGGGAGGTACCCGGGGAGCTGTTTTTT. It specifies CASSENREVPGELFF.

The rearrangement links TRBV2 to TRBJ1-2; 8 positions match TRBD1. Germline trimming cut 6 bases from V and 4 bases from J; bases unmatched to any gene: 7. The CDR3 is 14 amino acids. Per germline, CDR1 SNHLY and CDR2 FYNNEI. The CDR3 is CASRQDRAGYGYTF. The CDR3, as DNA: TGTGCCAGCAGACAGGACAGGGCAGGCTATGGCTACACCTTC.

The rearrangement uses TRBV5-4 and TRBJ1-5, with D maybe TRBD1 (6 bases). CDR1 is SGHNT and CDR2 is YYREEE in the germline V gene (reference sequence). Trimming took 4 bases from V and 0 from J, leaving 11 bases between them. The CDR3 covers 15 residues. CDR3 in DNA: TGTGCCAGCAGCGACGGACAGTATAGCAATCAGCCCCAGCATTTT. The encoded protein is CASSDGQYSNQPQHF.

This chain joins TRBV5-8 and TRBJ2-2; 7 nucleotides align to TRBD1. CDR3 length equals 15 residues. V was clipped by 4 bases and J by 2 bases; unmatched bases: 5. The germline V gene has CDR1 SGHTS and CDR2 YDEGEE. CDR3 sequence reads: CASSPGTVNTGELFF. CDR3 coding DNA: TGTGCCAGCAGCCCCGGGACAGTCAACACCGGGGAGCTGTTTTTT.